Listed below are T cell receptor beta chains from one sample, sequenced in a study of CD8 T cells in Susac syndrome. A single record per CDR3 protein comes from TCRdb applying MiXCR to the immunoSEQ multiplex PCR reads. The sample consists of about 180,000 distinct CDR3 sequences, 85% to 95% of them appearing once. Sample: CD8+ T cells from PBMCs. The source of these receptors is a human donor with multiple sclerosis. CDR3s include the opening cysteine and the closing phenylalanine or tryptophan. D genes are given only for firm matches.

J gene | V gene | D gene | CDR3 length | CDR3 DNA | CDR3 protein
TRBJ2-1 | TRBV15 | TRBD2 | 14 | TGTGCCACCAGAGGTAGCGGGATAAACAATGAGCAGTTCTTC | CATRGSGINNEQFF
TRBJ1-6 | TRBV7-9 | TRBD1 | 15 | TGTGCCAGCAGCTACCAGGACAGGGTGAAATCACCCCTCCACTTT | CASSYQDRVKSPLHF
TRBJ2-5 | TRBV20-1 | NA | 12 | TGCAGTGCTAGGCCGGTCGGAGAGACCCAGTACTTC | CSARPVGETQYF
TRBJ2-7 | TRBV12-5 | NA | 16 | TGTGCTAGTGGTTTGGCCTTACGGGGGAAATCCTACGAGCAGTGCTTC | CASGLALRGKSYEQCF
TRBJ1-1 | TRBV29-1 | NA | 12 | TGCAGCGTTGAACCCGAGAACACTGAAGCTTTCTTT | CSVEPENTEAFF
TRBJ2-1 | TRBV9 | NA | 15 | TGTGCCAGCAGCGTAGGGGGTGGGCAGACACATGAGCAGTTCTTC | CASSVGGGQTHEQFF
TRBJ2-7 | TRBV25-1 | NA | 16 | NA | CASSLRDTFGSYEQYF
TRBJ2-4 | TRBV19 | NA | 14 | TGTGCCAGTAGTATGGACCTAGCCAAAAACATTCAGTACTTC | CASSMDLAKNIQYF
TRBJ1-5 | TRBV4-1 | NA | 14 | TGCGCCAGCAGCGACCGCAGGGGTACTCAGCCCCAGCATTTT | CASSDRRGTQPQHF
TRBJ2-1 | TRBV29-1 | TRBD2 | 16 | TGCAGCGTTAAAATAGCGGGAGCCCTGGTTGTGGGTGAGCAGTTCTTC | CSVKIAGALVVGEQFF
TRBJ2-5 | TRBV20-1 | NA | 20 | TGCAGTGCACACCCCCGGCCTGAGGCGATCCGGGAGCCTATAGAGGAGACCCAGTACTTC | CSAHPRPEAIREPIEETQYF
TRBJ1-2 | TRBV27 | TRBD1 | 16 | TGTGCCAGCAGTCCCGGGACAGGGGCGTCCGTGTATGGCTACACCTTC | CASSPGTGASVYGYTF
TRBJ2-5 | TRBV28 | NA | 12 | TGTGCCAGCAGTTTAAACCAAGAGACCCAGTACTTC | CASSLNQETQYF
TRBJ2-5 | TRBV27 | TRBD2 | 16 | TGTGCCGCCTCCCGGAAGGCGGGGGGCGGTTTGGAGACCCAGTACTTC | CAASRKAGGGLETQYF
TRBJ1-2 | TRBV25-1 | NA | 13 | TGTGCCAGCAGTGAGGGCGACAACTATGGCTACACCTTC | CASSEGDNYGYTF
TRBJ2-7 | TRBV12-3/TRBV12-4 | NA | 13 | TGTGCCAGCAGTACAACAGGGTCCTACGAGCAGTACTTC | CASSTTGSYEQYF